This entry lists 26 T cell receptor beta chains sequenced from one sample in a study of a mutant IDH1 vaccine in newly diagnosed glioma (dated by TCRdb to the early 2020s). Library creation used the immunoSEQ multiplex PCR assay. The table comes from immuneACCESS by way of TCRdb, which keeps in-frame sequences with V and J called. Part of the clones is missing from these tables; in studies checked, under half for an unresolved V gene and the rest for unknown reasons. The sample records approximately 60,000 clones, about 90% of which are singletons. The ten largest clones represent roughly 1.5% of the sample. Their recognized antigens are unknown. The time point label, as the study defines it: week 23, last vaccination. Every vaccine dose consisted of 300 ug of a 20-mer mutant IDH1 peptide in Montanide, administered subcutaneously together with topical imiquimod. The sequenced sample was PBMCs, obtained from a glioma patient whose treatment included an IDH1 peptide vaccine. The receptors derive from a man aged 40-49 years with glioma.

This sequence joins TRBV7-2 and TRBJ2-3, with no clear D. Germline CDR1 SGHTA, CDR2 FQGNSA. This CDR3 has 12 amino acids. The V end was cut by 2 bases, the J end by 4 bases, with 4 bases between. CDR3: CASSLWPDTQYF. The CDR3 DNA reads as TGTGCCAGCAGCTTATGGCCAGATACGCAGTATTTT. The whole variable domain, remainder taken from reference TRBV7-2 and TRBJ2-3, is GAGVSQSPSNKVTEKGKDVELRCDPISGHTALYWYRQSLGQGLEFLIYFQGNSAPDKSGLPSDRFSAERTGGSVSTLTIQRTQQEDSAVYLCASSLWPDTQYFGPGTRLTVL.

This chain links TRBV5-1 with TRBJ2-3, with 12 bases fitting TRBD1. The CDR3 extends over 20 amino acids. The ends lost 7 bases at V and 4 bases at J; junction bases unmatched: 22. Germline CDR1 SGHRS, CDR2 YFSETQ. The DNA for the CDR3 is TGCGCCAGCGCCTGGGGGACAGGGGGCCTAACAGAGAGACTTCCAGATACGCAGTATTTT. Its translation is CASAWGTGGLTERLPDTQYF.

The chain employs TRBV27 and TRBJ2-1; 13 bases are shared with TRBD2. V lost 0 bases and J lost 3; bases outside the gene matches: 8. Germline CDR1 and CDR2: MNHEY and SMNVEV (reference sequence). This CDR3 has 19 amino acids. The CDR3 here is CASSLSGTSGISIYNEQFF. CDR3 coding DNA: TGTGCCAGCAGTTTATCCGGGACTAGCGGGATTTCGATCTACAATGAGCAGTTCTTC.

V and J are TRBV14 and TRBJ2-5; tentative D call: TRBD2 (5 bases). CDR3 length: 14 residues. V was cut by 4 bases and J by 1 base, with 10 bases left in between. CDR1 and CDR2 from the germline V gene are SGHDN and FVKESK. This chain's CDR3 is CASSRGLFQETQYF. The DNA of the CDR3 is TGTGCCAGCAGCCGAGGACTTTTCCAAGAGACCCAGTACTTC. Full variable domain (rest looked up from reference TRBV14 and TRBJ2-5): EAGVTQFPSHSVIEKGQTVTLRCDPISGHDNLYWYRRVMGKEIKFLLHFVKESKQDESGMPNNRFLAERTGGTYSTLKVQPAELEDSGVYFCASSRGLFQETQYFGPGTRLLVL.

This clone is classed as medium-sized. J is TRBJ1-2 and V is TRBV10-3, with TRBD1 matching over 10 bases. Germline CDR1 ENHRY, CDR2 SYGVKD. There are 10 residues in the CDR3. The CDR3 reads CARDRGGYTF. CDR3 nucleotides: TGTGCACGGGACAGGGGCGGCTACACCTTC.

V is TRBV5-6 and J is TRBJ2-7, with D uncertain. The V gene's germline CDR1 is SGHDT and CDR2 YYEEEE. The CDR3 spans 13 residues. The V and J ends lost 0 bases and 0 bases respectively, with 4 bases between them. Here the CDR3 DNA reads TGTGCCAGCAGCTTGGACACCTCCTACGAGCAGTACTTC. It is translated as CASSLDTSYEQYF. Full variable domain (remainder filled in from reference TRBV5-6 and TRBJ2-7): DAGVTQSPTHLIKTRGQQVTLRCSPKSGHDTVSWYQQALGQGPQFIFQYYEEEERQRGNFPDRFSGHQFPNYSSELNVNALLLGDSALYLCASSLDTSYEQYFGPGTRLTVT.

The chain carries TRBV27 and TRBJ1-5; D unclear. Trimming took 3 bases from V and 2 from J, leaving 11 bases between them. From germline, CDR1 is MNHEY and CDR2 SMNVEV (reference sequence). The CDR3 has 15 residues. CDR3 sequence reads: CASSLRGWGNQPQHF. DNA for the CDR3: TGTGCCAGCAGTTTGCGGGGTTGGGGCAATCAGCCCCAGCATTTT.

The chain uses TRBV18 and TRBJ2-7; D possibly uses TRBD1 or TRBD2 (5 bases each). The V and J ends lost 0 bases and 2 bases respectively, with 8 bases between them. The CDR3 is made up of 14 amino acids. Germline-derived CDR1 and CDR2 are KGHSH and LQKENI. The CDR3: CASSPPGPTYEQYF. For the CDR3, the DNA is TGTGCCAGCTCACCACCGGGACCGACCTACGAGCAGTACTTC.

This chain connects TRBV10-3 to TRBJ1-4; perhaps TRBD1 as D (5 bases). The V and J ends lost 2 bases and 5 bases respectively, with 12 bases between them. This CDR3 spans 15 amino acids. The germline V gene encodes CDR1 ENHRY and CDR2 SYGVKD. CDR3 in amino acids: CAISEAGTLNEKLFF. CDR3 coding DNA: TGTGCCATCAGTGAGGCCGGGACTCTGAATGAAAAACTGTTTTTT.

The chain joins TRBV27 to TRBJ1-5; D is uncertain. Germline V CDR1 and CDR2: MNHEY, SMNVEV (reference sequence). The CDR3 has 14 amino acids. V was trimmed by 7 bases and J by 5 bases, leaving 15 bases between them. CDR3 loop: CASIGQRAYQPQHF. The CDR3 coding sequence is TGTGCCAGCATAGGCCAACGGGCCTATCAGCCCCAGCATTTT.

This clone was observed a handful of times. This chain links TRBV27 with TRBJ1-2; 7 nucleotides line up with TRBD1. Germline CDR1 is MNHEY and CDR2 is SMNVEV (reference sequence). The CDR3 extends over 14 amino acids. The V and J ends lost 2 bases and 5 bases, in that order; junction bases with no gene match: 5. The CDR3 protein is CASSLTSGGYGYTF. The CDR3 DNA sequence: TGTGCCAGCAGTTTAACATCAGGGGGTTATGGCTACACCTTC.

This sequence joins TRBV7-9 and TRBJ2-7; 9 nucleotides align to TRBD2. The CDR3 totals 15 residues. V trimming: 1 base; J trimming: 1 base; junction bases outside the gene matches: 2. Germline V gene data show CDR1 as SEHNR and CDR2 as FQNEAQ (reference sequence). DNA for the CDR3: TGTGCCAGCAGCTTAGGACTAGCGGAATCCTACGAGCAGTACTTC. This gives the protein CASSLGLAESYEQYF.

The gene calls are TRBV2 and TRBJ1-1; no definite D call. The CDR3 has 16 amino acids. In germline, CDR1 is SNHLY, CDR2 FYNNEI. V shed 6 bases and J shed 8 bases, with 25 bases lying between them. The CDR3 sequence: CASSFPTDKAGEEAFF. The CDR3 coding sequence is TGTGCCAGCAGCTTCCCAACCGACAAGGCTGGAGAAGAAGCTTTCTTT.

The chain combines TRBV19 with TRBJ2-5; 8 bases are shared with TRBD2. The CDR3 is made up of 13 amino acids. V lost 6 bases, J lost 5 bases, and 5 bases stayed unmatched. CDR1 is LNHDA, CDR2 SQIVND, per germline (reference sequence). The CDR3 is CASRGSGGETQYF. The CDR3 nucleotides are TGTGCCAGTAGAGGGTCGGGGGGGGAGACCCAGTACTTC.

V gene TRBV5-1 combines with J gene TRBJ2-2, with D possibly being TRBD1 or TRBD2 (5 bases each). CDR1 is SGHRS and CDR2 is YFSETQ in the germline V gene. V was shortened by 2 bases and J by 4 bases, with 12 bases between the two germline ends. The CDR3 consists of 15 residues. Here the CDR3 reads CASSLSGQVTGELFF. CDR3 coding DNA: TGCGCCAGCAGCTTAAGCGGACAAGTCACCGGGGAGCTGTTTTTT. Based on the CDR3 plus reference TRBV5-1 and TRBJ2-2, the full variable domain is KAGVTQTPRYLIKTRGQQVTLSCSPISGHRSVSWYQQTPGQGLQFLFEYFSETQRNKGNFPGRFSGRQFSNSRSEMNVSTLELGDSALYLCASSLSGQVTGELFFGEGSRLTVL.

The genes are TRBV7-2 and TRBJ2-5; no definite D call. Per the germline V gene, CDR1 is SGHTA and CDR2 is FQGNSA. The V and J ends lost 2 bases and 4 bases respectively, with 11 bases between them. The CDR3 loop spans 14 amino acids. CDR3 protein: CASSLQAGRETQYF. CDR3 DNA: TGTGCCAGCAGCTTACAAGCAGGAAGAGAGACCCAGTACTTC.

The chain links TRBV7-9 to TRBJ2-3; TRBD2 is a possible D gene (6 bases). Trimming left V 4 bases short and J 5 bases short, with 13 bases between. CDR3 size: 14 residues. The germline V gene encodes CDR1 SEHNR and CDR2 FQNEAQ (reference sequence). The CDR3 coding sequence is TGTGCCAGCAGCTCGGACTATCGGGGAGATACGCAGTATTTT. Protein sequence: CASSSDYRGDTQYF.

V is TRBV25-1 and J is TRBJ1-1, with 7 bases lining up with TRBD1. Germline V gene sequence: CDR1 MGHDK, CDR2 SYGVNS. The ends lost 4 bases at V and 3 bases at J; junction bases unmatched: 2. This CDR3 has 13 residues. Here the CDR3 DNA reads TGTGCCAGCAGTGGGACAGGATACACTGAAGCTTTCTTT. Protein: CASSGTGYTEAFF.

This sequence joins TRBV7-9 and TRBJ1-2; TRBD1 matches 11 bases. Germline loops: CDR1 SEHNR, CDR2 FQNEAQ (reference sequence). J gave up 8 bases and V 4 bases, and 3 bases lay outside the gene matches. The CDR3 runs to 13 residues. The CDR3 DNA reads TGTGCCAGCAGCTCTAGGACAGGGGGCGGCTACACCTTC. This gives the protein CASSSRTGGGYTF.

V and J are TRBV19 and TRBJ2-7, with 11 nucleotides matching TRBD2. Germline CDR1 LNHDA, CDR2 SQIVND (reference sequence). The V gene end was trimmed by 4 bases and the J gene end by 0 bases; junction bases not matched to a gene: 5. This CDR3 contains 16 residues. Written as DNA, the CDR3 is TGTGCCAGTAGTAGGGGACTAGCGGCTCTCTCCTACGAGCAGTACTTC. Translation gives CASSRGLAALSYEQYF.

The V and J genes are TRBV5-1 and TRBJ2-2; no definite D call. There are 13 residues in the CDR3. Germline CDR1 and CDR2: SGHRS and YFSETQ. V lost 7 bases, J lost 1 base, and 8 bases lay in between. CDR3 region: CASGVLNTGELFF. Written as DNA, the CDR3 is TGCGCCAGCGGCGTCCTGAACACCGGGGAGCTGTTTTTT.

The rearrangement uses TRBV29-1 and TRBJ2-7; TRBD2 might be the D (5 bases). Trimming shortened V by 3 bases and J by 4 bases, and 13 bases separated the two germline ends. Germline V gives CDR1 SQVTM, CDR2 ANQGSEA. This CDR3 spans 13 amino acids. The DNA for the CDR3 is TGCAGCGTTGAGGTCCGGGATGGTTACGAGCAGTACTTC. This sequence encodes CSVEVRDGYEQYF.

This sequence joins TRBV6-5 and TRBJ1-4; 7 nucleotides line up with TRBD1. The CDR3 loop spans 12 amino acids. Per germline, CDR1 MNHEY and CDR2 SVGAGI. Losses at the gene ends were 6 bases for V and 7 bases for J; bases not matched to a gene: 2. The CDR3 protein is CASRTGFEKLFF. In DNA form, the CDR3 reads TGTGCCAGCAGGACAGGGTTTGAAAAACTGTTTTTT.

The chain joins TRBV5-3 to TRBJ1-2; 10 nucleotides match TRBD1. TRBV5-3 falls under the ORF class, with uncertain function. Trimming removed 3 bases from V and 8 bases from J; junction bases left unmatched: 7. The CDR3 is 14 amino acids. The CDR3 reads CARSSTGGRTGYTF. In nucleotides, the CDR3 is TGTGCCAGAAGCTCGACAGGGGGCCGTACAGGCTACACCTTC.

This clone was seen a single time. J is TRBJ2-3 and V is TRBV9; TRBD2 aligns across 7 bases. The CDR3 contains 18 residues. V lost 4 bases to trimming and J lost 4 bases; unmatched junction nucleotides: 18. The V gene's germline CDR1 is SGDLS and CDR2 YYNGEE. Written as DNA, the CDR3 is TGTGCCAGCAGCCCCCCTCTGGGGGAGGGCCCCGTAGCAGATACGCAGTATTTT. It codes for CASSPPLGEGPVADTQYF.

J is TRBJ2-7 and V is TRBV28, with 10 bases matching TRBD1. The germline V gene encodes CDR1 MDHEN and CDR2 SYDVKM. The CDR3 is made up of 15 amino acids. With V trimmed by 5 bases and J by 4 bases, 8 bases remained unmatched. The CDR3 here is CASSTRDRGLYEQYF. The CDR3 region has the DNA TGTGCCAGCAGTACCCGGGACAGGGGTTTATACGAGCAGTACTTC. The full variable domain, completed using reference TRBV28 and TRBJ2-7, is DVKVTQSSRYLVKRTGEKVFLECVQDMDHENMFWYRQDPGLGLRLIYFSYDVKMKEKGDIPEGYSVSREKKERFSLILESASTNQTSMYLCASSTRDRGLYEQYFGPGTRLTVT.